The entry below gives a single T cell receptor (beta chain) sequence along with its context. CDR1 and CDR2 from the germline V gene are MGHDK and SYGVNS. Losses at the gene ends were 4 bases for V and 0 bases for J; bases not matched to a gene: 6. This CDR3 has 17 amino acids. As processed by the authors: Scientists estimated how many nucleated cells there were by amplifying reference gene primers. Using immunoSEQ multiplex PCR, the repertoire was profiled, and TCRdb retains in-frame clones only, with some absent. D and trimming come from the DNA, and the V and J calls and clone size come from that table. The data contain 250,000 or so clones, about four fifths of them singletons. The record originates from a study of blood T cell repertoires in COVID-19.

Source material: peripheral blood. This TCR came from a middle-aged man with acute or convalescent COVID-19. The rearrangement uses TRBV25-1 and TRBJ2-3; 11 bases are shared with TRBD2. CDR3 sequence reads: CASSGLAGGRSTDTQYF. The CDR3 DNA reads TGTGCCAGCAGTGGATTAGCGGGAGGGCGTAGCACAGATACGCAGTATTTT.